Listed here are 7 T cell receptor beta chains from one sample, sequenced in a study of T cell repertoires and HLA-DP antigens. Their cognate antigens are unknown. This table comes from immunoSEQ multiplex PCR, and its TCRdb copy is limited to in-frame clones, with some not included. The profile shows some 110,000 clones, around 93% of them singletons. Specimen: CD4+ T cells from PBMCs. These receptors came from a woman under 30 in good health and CMV-seronegative.

The chain carries TRBV7-9 and TRBJ1-4; no clear D gene. The CDR3 has 15 amino acids. Trimming took 5 bases from V and 6 from J, leaving 16 bases between them. The germline CDR1 and CDR2 sequences are SEHNR and FQNEAQ (reference sequence). This CDR3 is CASSPRGWEDEKLFF. The DNA for the CDR3 is TGTGCCAGCAGCCCTCGGGGTTGGGAGGATGAAAAACTGTTTTTT. Full variable domain (missing parts from reference TRBV7-9 and TRBJ1-4): DTGVSQNPRHKITKRGQNVTFRCDPISEHNRLYWYRQTLGQGPEFLTYFQNEAQLEKSRLLSDRFSAERPKGSFSTLEIQRTEQGDSAMYLCASSPRGWEDEKLFFGSGTQLSVL.

V is TRBV4-2 and J is TRBJ2-5; D gene uncertain. This CDR3 contains 16 residues. CDR1 is LGHNA and CDR2 is YNFKEQ in the germline V gene. V shed 4 bases and J shed 5 bases, with 20 bases lying between them. DNA for the CDR3: TGTGCCAGCAGCCCAGGCATTAACTCCCAAGGGGAGACCCAGTACTTC. It is translated as CASSPGINSQGETQYF.

The chain's CDR3 is CASSATGAGQSQYF. In DNA, the CDR3 is TGTGCCAGCAGCGCCACGGGAGCGGGGCAGTCGCAGTACTTC. The chain combines TRBV7-9 with TRBJ2-7; TRBD2 matches at 7 bases. The CDR3 length is 14 residues. The junction had 13 bases not matched to a gene; V was cut back by 5 bases and J by 9 bases. Germline CDR1 is SEHNR and CDR2 is FQNEAQ (reference sequence).

This chain links TRBV18 with TRBJ2-7; no clear D gene. Germline V gene sequence: CDR1 KGHSH, CDR2 LQKENI. V was trimmed by 1 base and J by 2 bases, leaving 6 bases between them. The CDR3 has 13 residues. In nucleotides, the CDR3 is TGTGCCAGCTCACCACTTGCGACCTACGAGCAGTACTTC. Protein sequence: CASSPLATYEQYF.

The chain recombines TRBV2 with TRBJ1-6; TRBD1 agrees at 8 bases. The CDR3 runs 15 residues. V trimming: 4 bases; J trimming: 6 bases; junction bases outside the gene matches: 5. Germline loops: CDR1 SNHLY, CDR2 FYNNEI. The CDR3 spells CASSAQGAGNSPLHF. For the CDR3, the DNA is TGTGCCAGCAGTGCGCAGGGGGCCGGTAATTCACCCCTCCACTTT.

The V and J genes are TRBV28 and TRBJ1-1; D unresolved. The V end was cut by 4 bases, the J end by 2 bases, with 2 bases between. The CDR3 spans 11 residues. Germline-derived CDR1 and CDR2 are MDHEN and SYDVKM. The CDR3 region is CASSSNTEAFF. The CDR3 region has the DNA TGTGCCAGCAGTTCCAACACTGAAGCTTTCTTT.

The rearrangement uses TRBV7-2 and TRBJ1-6; 7 bases are a match to TRBD1. The length of the CDR3 is 13 residues. The V gene end was trimmed by 4 bases and the J gene end by 9 bases; junction bases not matched to a gene: 3. From germline, CDR1 is SGHTA and CDR2 FQGNSA. The CDR3 here is CASSSQGGSPLHF. The DNA of the CDR3 is TGTGCCAGCAGCTCCCAGGGGGGTTCACCCCTCCACTTT.